The clone carrying this T cell receptor (beta chain) has only a few counts. One end of the junction varies from germline; a read error may be responsible. The CDR3 contains 16 residues. CDR1 MNHNS and CDR2 SASEGT come from the germline V gene. Per the original methods: Amplification of reference gene primers was used by the study to estimate nucleated cell counts. Method: immunoSEQ multiplex PCR; TCRdb's copy keeps in-frame clones and lacks some. The V and J calls and the clone size are those of that table, but D and trimming were determined from the DNA. The sample contains some 200,000 clones, around 87% of which appear only once. These data are taken from a study of blood T cell repertoires in COVID-19. In the study overall: The United States, Italy and Spain provided the acute and convalescent COVID-19 samples. Sample material is recorded as cDNA or gDNA derived from T cells, B-cell-depleted T cells, or PBMCs.

What was sequenced was peripheral blood. The V call is TRBV6-1, the J call TRBJ1-2, with TRBD1 matching over 7 bases. This receptor was taken from a woman aged 80 or over in a cohort sampled during active or convalescent COVID-19. CDR3 in amino acids: CASREVDRPNNYGYTF. The CDR3 nucleotides read TGTGCCAGCAGGGAAGTGGACAGGCCCAACAACTATGGCTACACCTTC.